These 11 T cell receptor beta chains were all obtained from the same sample, sequenced in a study of Ad26.COV2.S vaccination and SARS-CoV-2 variants. TCRdb keeps only in-frame clones here, not all; method: immunoSEQ multiplex PCR. This sample has around 400,000 clones, with roughly four fifths found just once. This sample's treatment: 15 to 20 received Ad26.COV2.S at low or high dose, single or two shots; 5 received placebo; per-sample allocation not given. Vaccine and placebo recipients were sampled on day 63 after the first injection. The sample in question was peripheral blood, obtained in a trial of Ad26.COV2.S vaccine versus placebo. The source is a person aged 18-65 years who received the Ad26.COV2.S COVID-19 vaccine or a placebo.

This clone was seen a few times. J is TRBJ1-5 and V is TRBV6-2 or TRBV6-3; D not resolved. With 2 bases removed from V and 5 bases from J, the gap between germline ends came to 10 bases. The CDR3 is 14 residues long. Germline V lookup: CDR1 MNHEY, CDR2 SVGEGT. The CDR3 reads CASSYDSYYQPQHF. CDR3 DNA: TGTGCCAGCAGTTACGATAGTTACTATCAGCCCCAGCATTTT.

The rearrangement uses TRBV9 and TRBJ2-3; TRBD2 matches 8 bases. This CDR3 contains 18 residues. CDR1 and CDR2 from the germline V gene are SGDLS and YYNGEE. V lost 0 bases to trimming and J lost 0 bases; unmatched junction nucleotides: 9. The CDR3 DNA follows: TGTGCCAGCAGCGTAGCCCTAGCGGGCGTCACTAGCACAGATACGCAGTATTTT. Its translation is CASSVALAGVTSTDTQYF.

The chain is built from TRBV24-1 and TRBJ1-2, with a tentative D call TRBD1 (5 bases). V dropped 4 bases and J dropped 8 bases, with 19 bases sitting between them. CDR1 KGHDR and CDR2 SFDVKD come from the germline V gene. This CDR3 spans 15 amino acids. CDR3 sequence: CATSDHLQGVGGYTF. CDR3 coding DNA: TGTGCCACCAGTGACCACCTTCAGGGAGTGGGCGGCTACACCTTC.

V gene TRBV6-1 combines with J gene TRBJ1-5; the match to TRBD1 covers 8 bases. Germline V gene sequence: CDR1 MNHNS, CDR2 SASEGT. V lost 1 base to trimming and J lost 5 bases; unmatched junction nucleotides: 7. The CDR3 consists of 16 residues. CDR3 DNA sequence: TGTGCCAGCAGTGAAGGGGTCAGGGGGCCTCATCAGCCCCAGCATTTT. Translating gives CASSEGVRGPHQPQHF.

The gene calls are TRBV25-1 and TRBJ1-1; D may be TRBD1 (5 bases). This CDR3 has 14 residues. V gave up 3 bases and J gave up 1 base, with 9 bases separating them. Germline assignment: CDR1 MGHDK and CDR2 SYGVNS. Written as DNA, the CDR3 is TGTGCCAGCAGTGATTGGGGGAGGAACACTGAAGCTTTCTTT. Translated: CASSDWGRNTEAFF.

The gene calls are TRBV2 and TRBJ2-7; D may be TRBD1 or TRBD2 (5 bases each). This CDR3 region has 12 residues. Trimming shortened V by 2 bases and J by 4 bases, and 6 bases separated the two germline ends. Per the germline V gene, CDR1 is SNHLY and CDR2 is FYNNEI. CDR3 in DNA: TGTGCCAGCAGTGAATGGGGGTACGAGCAGTACTTC. Translated, it gives CASSEWGYEQYF.

The sample holds one count of this clone. J is TRBJ1-1 and V is TRBV5-1; D perhaps matches TRBD1 (6 bases). Germline CDR1 reads SGHRS; CDR2 reads YFSETQ. V was shortened by 7 bases and J by 2 bases, with 9 bases between the two germline ends. CDR3 length: 12 residues. DNA for the CDR3: TGCGCCAGCGAGGGGGTTAACACTGAAGCTTTCTTT. Residues: CASEGVNTEAFF.

The table lists this clone with a few counts. The V gene is TRBV19, the J gene TRBJ1-2, with D possibly matching TRBD1 (5 bases). Trimming took off 2 bases at V and 7 bases at J, with 14 bases between the two ends. The CDR3 is 14 amino acids. Germline V gives CDR1 LNHDA, CDR2 SQIVND (reference sequence). CDR3 sequence reads: CASSIRGAGSGYTF. In DNA form, the CDR3 reads TGTGCCAGTAGTATAAGAGGGGCAGGGTCTGGCTACACCTTC.

The chain combines TRBV4-3 with TRBJ2-5, with 8 nucleotides matching TRBD2. Germline V gene data show CDR1 as LGHNA and CDR2 as YSLEER. The V segment lost 4 bases and the J segment 2 bases; nucleotides outside the gene matches: 3. The CDR3 consists of 14 residues. In DNA, the CDR3 is TGCGCCAGCAGCCTCAGCGGGGGTCAAGAGACCCAGTACTTC. Protein: CASSLSGGQETQYF.

The chain is built from TRBV4-2 and TRBJ1-3; D ambiguous. Germline V gene data show CDR1 as LGHNA and CDR2 as YNFKEQ. The V end lost 3 bases, the J end lost 4 bases, and 16 bases lay between the germline ends. This CDR3 comprises 16 residues. The CDR3 region has the DNA TGTGCCAGCAGCCATTTAGGACGGGCAGGAGGAAACACCATATATTTT. Translation gives CASSHLGRAGGNTIYF.

J is TRBJ2-1 and V is TRBV7-3; 7 bases agree with TRBD1. There are 13 residues in the CDR3. V gave up 5 bases and J gave up 9 bases; unmatched junction bases: 7. The germline V gene encodes CDR1 SGHTA and CDR2 FQGTGA. The CDR3 spells CASSPQGVTEQFF. The DNA of the CDR3 is TGTGCCAGCAGCCCTCAGGGGGTCACTGAGCAGTTCTTC.